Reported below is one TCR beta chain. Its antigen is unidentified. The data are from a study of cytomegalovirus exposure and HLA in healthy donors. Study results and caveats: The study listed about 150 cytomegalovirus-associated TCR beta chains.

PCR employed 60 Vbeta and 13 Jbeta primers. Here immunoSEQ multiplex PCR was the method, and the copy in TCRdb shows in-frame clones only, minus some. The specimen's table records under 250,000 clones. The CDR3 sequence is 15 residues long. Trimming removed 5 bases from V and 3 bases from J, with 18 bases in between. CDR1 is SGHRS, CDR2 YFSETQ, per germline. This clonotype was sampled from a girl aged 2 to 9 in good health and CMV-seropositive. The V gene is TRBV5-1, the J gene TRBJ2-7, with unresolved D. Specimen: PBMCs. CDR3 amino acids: CASRAGASQYYEQYF. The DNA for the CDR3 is TGCGCCAGCAGGGCTGGCGCTAGTCAATACTACGAGCAGTACTTC.